This TCR beta chain was recovered during a study of tumor-infiltrating lymphocytes in primary liver carcinoma. On the study more broadly: The number of productive TCRbeta reads per sample ranged from roughly 3.65 to 7.13 million and was similar across tissue types.

Synthesis of TCR beta cDNA was carried out from approximately 500 ng total RNA with a constant-region primer. Investigators got TCR beta libraries out of three nested multiplex PCR rounds, done with slightly modified ARM-PCR. In the first two PCR rounds, TRBV1-TRBV30 forward primers were paired with a C-beta reverse primer, and each round lasted roughly 9 cycles. One entry per CDR3 protein, called by TCRdb with MiXCR from the multiplex PCR reads. The sample yields 150,000 to 200,000 distinct CDR3 sequences, roughly two thirds seen once. Broader study findings: When set against blood, tumors had a significantly higher top-250-clone fraction (p = 0.039).

Blood RNA originated from unsorted whole blood, with germline DNA additionally extracted. Prior to surgery, roughly 4 milliliters of peripheral blood were drawn. The V gene's germline CDR1 is SNHLY and CDR2 FYNNEI. This CDR3 contains 15 residues. With respect to this clonotype: What it recognizes is unknown. The junction differs from germline at one of its ends, possibly a read error.

What was sequenced was peripheral blood. This chain uses TRBV2 with TRBJ2-6, with D unclear. This clonotype was sampled from a woman aged 55-70 years with primary liver carcinoma and hepatitis B virus infection. The CDR3 DNA is TGTGCCAACAGTGAGTCTCGGACTGGGGCCAACGTCCTGACTTTC. Its translation is CANSESRTGANVLTF.